This is a list of T cell receptor beta chains from one sample in a study of control samples from healthy donors and cancer patients. Generated by immunoSEQ multiplex PCR, the TCRdb table keeps only in-frame clones and is missing some. The sample holds 85,000 to 100,000 clones; 90% to 95% are singletons and the top ten take around 8.2%. The sequenced sample was blood. Receptors originate from a man younger than 30 in good health. Each CDR3 is given with its conserved first and last residue. D genes are given only for firm matches. Not all rows give a size; the values are once, few, many and, for expanded clones, a class.

clone size | J gene | CDR3 length | D gene | V gene | CDR3 DNA | CDR3 protein
NA | TRBJ2-5 | 16 | TRBD2 | TRBV7-9 | TGTGCCAGCAGCTCATTCGCGGGGGGGCAGATGGAGACCCAGTACTTC | CASSSFAGGQMETQYF
NA | TRBJ1-5 | 17 | TRBD1 | TRBV2 | TGTGCCAGCAGTGACAGGGGGCCTGTTCTTGGCAATCAGCCCCAGCATTTT | CASSDRGPVLGNQPQHF
NA | TRBJ1-5 | 13 | NA | TRBV3-1/TRBV3-2 | TGTGCCAGCAGCCAGCAGGGTGATCAGCCCCAGCATTTT | CASSQQGDQPQHF
NA | TRBJ1-1 | 11 | NA | TRBV27 | TGTGCCAGCGTGTCAGGGTTAGAAGCTTTCTTT | CASVSGLEAFF
NA | TRBJ1-2 | 13 | NA | TRBV27 | TGTGCCAGCAGTAGGACCGAATCGGATGGCTACACCTTC | CASSRTESDGYTF
NA | TRBJ1-5 | 15 | NA | TRBV3-1/TRBV3-2 | TGTGCCAGCAGCCCCTCCGGGGACACCAATCAGCCCCAGCATTTT | CASSPSGDTNQPQHF
NA | TRBJ2-1 | 15 | TRBD1 | TRBV11-2 | TGTGCCAGCAGCATTGGGACAGGGTTATACAATGAGCAGTTCTTC | CASSIGTGLYNEQFF
NA | TRBJ2-7 | 16 | NA | TRBV5-4 | TGTGCCAGCAGCCCAGGGACCGGAATATCGGGGTACGAGCAGTACTTC | CASSPGTGISGYEQYF
NA | TRBJ1-2 | 14 | NA | TRBV27 | TGTGCCAGCAGTTTATCGGCCCTTACAGGTGGCTACACCTTC | CASSLSALTGGYTF
NA | TRBJ1-4 | 18 | TRBD1 | TRBV7-9 | TGTGCCAGCAGCTTCCCGAGGACAGGGCGTACAACTAATGAAAAACTGTTTTTT | CASSFPRTGRTTNEKLFF
NA | TRBJ2-7 | 16 | TRBD2 | TRBV6-1 | TGTGCCAGCAGTGAAGCTCGGCTAGCGGGAGACTACGAGCAGTACTTC | CASSEARLAGDYEQYF
NA | TRBJ2-1 | 16 | TRBD2 | TRBV6-5 | TGTGCCAGCAGTTATTCCCTCAGCGGGGTATACAATGAGCAGTTCTTC | CASSYSLSGVYNEQFF
NA | TRBJ2-7 | 14 | NA | TRBV5-4 | TGTGCCAGCAGCTTGGAGGCGATCTCCTACGAGCAGTACTTC | CASSLEAISYEQYF
NA | TRBJ2-7 | 15 | NA | TRBV30 | TGTGCCTGGAGTGTAGGTACCTTGGGCCGCGACGAGCAGTACTTC | CAWSVGTLGRDEQYF
NA | TRBJ1-1 | 12 | NA | TRBV6-5 | TGTGCCAGCAATGTCGCGTTCACTGAAGCTTTCTTT | CASNVAFTEAFF
few | TRBJ1-5 | 15 | NA | TRBV5-6 | TGTGCCAGCAGCTTGTATGACAGGAGCCATCAGCCCCAGCATTTT | CASSLYDRSHQPQHF
NA | TRBJ2-5 | 14 | NA | TRBV9 | TGTGCCAGCAGCGTAGATGGGGAGAGCCCGACCCAGTACTTC | CASSVDGESPTQYF
NA | TRBJ2-1 | 15 | TRBD2 | TRBV5-1 | TGCGCCAGCAGCTCTCGGGACTACCCTAGGTATGAGCAGTTCTTC | CASSSRDYPRYEQFF
NA | TRBJ2-5 | 15 | TRBD2 | TRBV7-8 | TGTGCCAGCAGCTTAGCTGGGACTAGCGGGGTTACCCAGTACTTC | CASSLAGTSGVTQYF
NA | TRBJ1-1 | 13 | TRBD1 | TRBV3-1/TRBV3-2 | TGTGCCAGCCTATCACAGGGGGGCGCTGAAGCTTTCTTT | CASLSQGGAEAFF
once | TRBJ1-2 | 14 | TRBD1 | TRBV2 | TGTGCCAGCACCATTGGCCGGACAGGTCGGGGCTACACCTTC | CASTIGRTGRGYTF
NA | TRBJ1-1 | 15 | NA | TRBV7-9 | TGTGCCAGCAGCTTAGAAGTCGGCGGGAGTACTGAAGCTTTCTTT | CASSLEVGGSTEAFF
NA | TRBJ2-5 | 13 | NA | TRBV6-5 | TGTGCCAGCAGCCCAACAAAACAAGAGACCCAGTACTTC | CASSPTKQETQYF
few | TRBJ2-5 | 14 | NA | TRBV18 | TGTGCCAGCTCACCAGGGGGGTACCAAGAGACCCAGTACTTC | CASSPGGYQETQYF
NA | TRBJ1-2 | 13 | NA | TRBV13 | TGTGCCAGCAGCTCGAGAGGACTCTATGGCTACACCTTC | CASSSRGLYGYTF
NA | TRBJ2-6 | 16 | NA | TRBV9 | TGTGCCAGCAGCCTGGGGCGTGTAACTGGGGCCAACGTCCTGACTTTC | CASSLGRVTGANVLTF
NA | TRBJ2-1 | 14 | NA | TRBV18 | TGTGCCAGCTCACCACGGCCGGGGTCCGATGAGCAGTTCTTC | CASSPRPGSDEQFF
NA | TRBJ1-2 | 15 | TRBD1 | TRBV6-2/TRBV6-3 | TGTGCCAGCAGTTACTCGGGACAGGCATACTATGGCTACACCTTC | CASSYSGQAYYGYTF
NA | TRBJ1-1 | 14 | NA | TRBV19 | TGTGCCAGTAGTCCAAAATGGGGAGGAACTGAAGCTTTCTTT | CASSPKWGGTEAFF
once | TRBJ1-6 | 14 | NA | TRBV5-6 | TGTGCCAGCAGCTTGGTCGGAGGACTGGCACCCCTCCACTTT | CASSLVGGLAPLHF
NA | TRBJ1-5 | 17 | NA | TRBV4-3 | TGCGCCAGCAGCCAAGATCTTTCCCTAGGGGCAAATCAGCCCCAGCATTTT | CASSQDLSLGANQPQHF
NA | TRBJ2-1 | 17 | NA | TRBV13 | TGTGCCAGCAGCCCCTCTCTCCCCGGGACTCTTACTAATGAGCAGTTCTTC | CASSPSLPGTLTNEQFF
NA | TRBJ2-1 | 15 | NA | TRBV18 | TGTGCCAGCTCACCTGGGACCTTAAACCACAATGAGCAGTTCTTC | CASSPGTLNHNEQFF
NA | TRBJ1-1 | 16 | NA | TRBV25-1 | TGTGCCAGCAGTGAATCTCGGCGGGTGAAAAACACTGAAGCTTTCTTT | CASSESRRVKNTEAFF
NA | TRBJ1-5 | 13 | NA | TRBV6-5 | TGTGCCAGCGCCCCCCAGATTAATCAGCCCCAGCATTTT | CASAPQINQPQHF
NA | TRBJ2-7 | 14 | NA | TRBV6-5 | TGTGCCAGCAGTAATCCGACCAAGACCTACGAGCAGTACTTC | CASSNPTKTYEQYF
once | TRBJ1-6 | 15 | NA | TRBV5-4 | TGTGCCAGCAGCCGGGCCTTAGGGGAGAATTCACCCCTCCACTTT | CASSRALGENSPLHF
NA | TRBJ1-5 | 14 | TRBD1 | TRBV5-1 | TGCGCCAGCAGCCCGGGACAGGCAAATCAGCCCCAGCATTTT | CASSPGQANQPQHF
NA | TRBJ1-3 | 15 | NA | TRBV18 | TGTGCCAGCTCACCGGGCGTCACCTCTGGAAACACCATATATTTT | CASSPGVTSGNTIYF
NA | TRBJ1-6 | 12 | NA | TRBV28 | TGTGCCAGCAGAAAGAATAATTCACCCCTCCACTTT | CASRKNNSPLHF
NA | TRBJ1-1 | 13 | NA | TRBV4-3 | TGCGCCAGCAGCAGGGGGGTAAACACTGAAGCTTTCTTT | CASSRGVNTEAFF
NA | TRBJ1-3 | 15 | NA | TRBV7-6 | TGTGCCAGCAGCTTAGGTGGGGGCTCTGGAAACACCATATATTTT | CASSLGGGSGNTIYF